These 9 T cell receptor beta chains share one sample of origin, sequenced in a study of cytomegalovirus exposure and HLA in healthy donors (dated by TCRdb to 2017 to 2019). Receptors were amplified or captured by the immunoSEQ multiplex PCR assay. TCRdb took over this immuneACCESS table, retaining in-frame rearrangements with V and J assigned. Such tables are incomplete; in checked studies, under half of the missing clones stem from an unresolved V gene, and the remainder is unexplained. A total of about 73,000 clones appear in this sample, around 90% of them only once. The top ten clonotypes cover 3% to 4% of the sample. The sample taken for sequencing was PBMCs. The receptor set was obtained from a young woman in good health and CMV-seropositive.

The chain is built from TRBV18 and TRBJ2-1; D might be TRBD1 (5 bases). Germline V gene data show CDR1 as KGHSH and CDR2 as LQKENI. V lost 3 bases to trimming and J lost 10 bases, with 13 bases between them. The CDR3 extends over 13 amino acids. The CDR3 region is CASSPGLRVEQFF. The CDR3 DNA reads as TGTGCCAGCTCACCGGGTCTCAGGGTCGAGCAGTTCTTC. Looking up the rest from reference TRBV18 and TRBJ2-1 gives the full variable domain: NAGVMQNPRHLVRRRGQEARLRCSPMKGHSHVYWYRQLPEEGLKFMVYLQKENIIDESGMPKERFSAEFPKEGPSILRIQQVVRGDSAAYFCASSPGLRVEQFFGPGTRLTVL.

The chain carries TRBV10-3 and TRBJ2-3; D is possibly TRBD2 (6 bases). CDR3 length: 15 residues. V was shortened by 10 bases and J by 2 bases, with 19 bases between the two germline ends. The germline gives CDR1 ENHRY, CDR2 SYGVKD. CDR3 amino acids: CATTSGRDNTDTQYF. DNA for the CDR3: TGTGCCACGACCTCGGGGCGGGATAACACAGATACGCAGTATTTT.

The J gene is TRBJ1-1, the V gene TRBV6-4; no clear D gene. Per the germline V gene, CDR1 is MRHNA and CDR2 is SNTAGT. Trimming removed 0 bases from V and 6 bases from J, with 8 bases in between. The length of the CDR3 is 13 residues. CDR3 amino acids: CASSDSEGSEAFF. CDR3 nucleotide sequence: TGTGCCAGCAGTGACTCGGAGGGCTCTGAAGCTTTCTTT.

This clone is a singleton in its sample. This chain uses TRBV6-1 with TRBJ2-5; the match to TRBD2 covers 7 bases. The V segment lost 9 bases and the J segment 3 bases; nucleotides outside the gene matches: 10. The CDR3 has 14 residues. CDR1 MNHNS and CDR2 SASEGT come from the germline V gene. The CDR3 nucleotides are TGTGCCAGTTCCTGGGACTACCTAAAAGAGACCCAGTACTTC. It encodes CASSWDYLKETQYF.

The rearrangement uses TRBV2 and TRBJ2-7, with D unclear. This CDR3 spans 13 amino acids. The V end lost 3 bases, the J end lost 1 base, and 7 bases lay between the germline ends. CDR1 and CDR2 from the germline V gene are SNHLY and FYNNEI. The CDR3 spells CASSESLSYEQYF. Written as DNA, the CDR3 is TGTGCCAGCAGTGAGTCTCTGTCCTACGAGCAGTACTTC.

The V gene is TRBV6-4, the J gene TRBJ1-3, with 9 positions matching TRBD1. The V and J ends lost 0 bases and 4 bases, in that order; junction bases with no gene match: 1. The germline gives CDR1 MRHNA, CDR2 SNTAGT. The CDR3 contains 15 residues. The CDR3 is CASSDSQGAGNTIYF. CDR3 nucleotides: TGTGCCAGCAGTGACTCACAGGGGGCCGGAAACACCATATATTTT.

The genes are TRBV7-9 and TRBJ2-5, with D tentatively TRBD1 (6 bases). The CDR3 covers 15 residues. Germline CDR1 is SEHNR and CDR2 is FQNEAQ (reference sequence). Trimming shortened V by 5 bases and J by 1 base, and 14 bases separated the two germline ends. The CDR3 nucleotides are TGTGCCAGCAGCCAAAAGGACAGAACCCAAGAGACCCAGTACTTC. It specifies CASSQKDRTQETQYF.

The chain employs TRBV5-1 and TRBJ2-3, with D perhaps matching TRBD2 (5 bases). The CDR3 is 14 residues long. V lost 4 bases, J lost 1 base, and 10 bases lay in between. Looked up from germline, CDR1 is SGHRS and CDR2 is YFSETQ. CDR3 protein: CASSPVEGTDTQYF. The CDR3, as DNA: TGCGCCAGCAGCCCCGTGGAGGGCACAGATACGCAGTATTTT.

CDR3 DNA sequence: TGTGCCACCAGCACCACCCCGACAGGGGCAACTAATGAAAAACTGTTTTTT. It translates to CATSTTPTGATNEKLFF. V and J are TRBV15 and TRBJ1-4; 8 nucleotides line up with TRBD1. Losses at the gene ends were 4 bases for V and 0 bases for J; bases not matched to a gene: 7. Germline V gives CDR1 LNHNV, CDR2 YYDKDF (reference sequence). The CDR3 runs 17 residues.